The sequence of this T cell receptor beta chain was determined in a study of blood T cell repertoires in COVID-19. Study-wide context: The United States, Italy and Spain supplied acute and convalescent COVID-19 samples.

This clone was recorded a few times. Authors' data handling: Nucleated cell number was recorded as an estimate derived from reference gene primer amplification. Repertoires were generated with immunoSEQ multiplex PCR, while TCRdb's copy carries only in-frame clones and drops some. The V and J calls and clone size come from that table; D and trimming were worked out from the DNA. The profile shows some 170,000 clones, about four fifths of them singletons. What was sequenced was peripheral blood. This TCR came from a woman in her 70s with acute or convalescent COVID-19.

The CDR3 reads CASSQDMQFSQPQHF. As DNA, the CDR3 is TGCGCCAGCAGCCAAGATATGCAGTTCTCTCAGCCCCAGCATTTT. The J gene is TRBJ1-5, the V gene TRBV4-1; D is unclear. Germline V gene sequence: CDR1 MGHRA, CDR2 YSYEKL. Deletions cut 0 bases from V and 6 bases from J, with 12 bases between. This CDR3 region has 15 residues.